One sample yielded the 14 T cell receptor beta chains listed below, sequenced in a study of blood T cell repertoires in COVID-19. Sequencing was performed with immunoSEQ multiplex PCR; in TCRdb, only in-frame clones are kept and a portion is missing. The sample includes roughly 430,000 clones, roughly 87% of them seen just once. The sequencing sample was made of PBMCs or T cells enriched from blood (not recorded which). All receptors derive from a middle-aged woman with acute COVID-19.

The chain combines TRBV3-1 (or the pseudogene TRBV3-2) with TRBJ2-5; 8 nucleotides agree with TRBD2. Germline CDR1 is LGHDT and CDR2 is YNNKEL (reference sequence). With 4 bases clipped from V and 4 bases from J, the junction kept 11 bases outside the gene matches. The CDR3 is 16 residues long. CDR3 region: CASSLPGTRGRETQYF. CDR3 DNA sequence: TGTGCCAGCAGCCTACCCGGGACTAGAGGTAGAGAGACCCAGTACTTC.

V usage is TRBV7-2 and J usage is TRBJ1-5; D might be TRBD1 (5 bases). Germline assignment: CDR1 SGHTA and CDR2 FQGNSA. This CDR3 contains 15 residues. Trimming took 1 base from V and 6 from J, leaving 13 bases between them. CDR3 nucleotides: TGTGCCAGCAGCTTAGGGGGGGTTATCTCTCAGCCCCAGCATTTT. It is translated as CASSLGGVISQPQHF.

The chain is built from TRBV6-5 and TRBJ1-4; TRBD1 matches 9 bases. CDR1 MNHEY and CDR2 SVGAGI come from the germline V gene. This CDR3 is 14 amino acids long. J lost 7 bases, V lost 6 bases, and 6 bases had no gene match. In DNA, the CDR3 is TGTGCCAGCAGGACCGGGACAGGGCGTGAAAAACTGTTTTTT. Translation gives CASRTGTGREKLFF.

The chain uses TRBV5-4 and TRBJ1-3; D is undetermined. This CDR3 is 14 amino acids long. Germline CDR1 and CDR2: SGHNT and YYREEE (reference sequence). V was pared by 3 bases and J by 4 bases, with 11 bases between. The CDR3: CASSSQLAGNTIYF. The CDR3 coding sequence is TGTGCCAGCAGCTCCCAGTTAGCCGGAAACACCATATATTTT. Drawing the rest from reference TRBV5-4 and TRBJ1-3, the complete variable domain is ETGVTQSPTHLIKTRGQQVTLRCSSQSGHNTVSWYQQALGQGPQFIFQYYREEENGRGNFPPRFSGLQFPNYSSELNVNALELDDSALYLCASSSQLAGNTIYFGEGSWLTVV.

The chain recombines TRBV3-1 (or the pseudogene TRBV3-2) with TRBJ1-1; D is perhaps TRBD1 (5 bases). The V gene's germline CDR1 is LGHDT and CDR2 YNNKEL (reference sequence). V lost 4 bases, J lost 7 bases, and 10 bases lay in between. This CDR3 spans 12 amino acids. The CDR3 region has the DNA TGTGCCAGCAGCCTTCTTCAGGGTGAAGCTTTCTTT. It encodes CASSLLQGEAFF.

This clone was observed a single time. CDR3 coding DNA: TGCGCCAGCAGCTTGGAACCCCATCGAGGTAACTATGGCTACACCTTC. It translates to CASSLEPHRGNYGYTF. The chain recombines TRBV5-1 with TRBJ1-2; unclear D gene. Germline V gene sequence: CDR1 SGHRS, CDR2 YFSETQ. Trimming shortened V by 0 bases and J by 1 base, and 13 bases separated the two germline ends. The CDR3 covers 16 residues.

The chain is built from TRBV6-5 and TRBJ2-5; TRBD1 might be the D (6 bases). V was clipped by 6 bases and J by 4 bases, with 9 bases between them. The germline CDR1 and CDR2 sequences are MNHEY and SVGAGI. The CDR3 spans 12 residues. This CDR3 is CASSSGVETQYF. DNA for the CDR3: TGTGCCAGCAGCTCAGGGGTAGAGACCCAGTACTTC.

The rearrangement uses TRBV3-1 (or the pseudogene TRBV3-2) and TRBJ1-3; the D gene is possibly TRBD1 (5 bases). The CDR3 spans 17 residues. V lost 1 base and J lost 0, with 13 bases in between. Germline assignment: CDR1 LGHDT and CDR2 YNNKEL (reference sequence). As DNA, the CDR3 is TGTGCCAGCAGCCAAGCTCGGGGGACCCACTCTGGAAACACCATATATTTT. It translates to CASSQARGTHSGNTIYF.

The chain is built from TRBV19 and TRBJ2-1, with TRBD2 matching 8 bases. V trimming: 2 bases; J trimming: 4 bases; junction bases outside the gene matches: 4. The CDR3 has 15 residues. Germline V gene sequence: CDR1 LNHDA, CDR2 SQIVND (reference sequence). The CDR3 sequence is CASSISAGGYNEQFF. DNA of the CDR3: TGTGCCAGTAGTATATCGGCGGGGGGATACAATGAGCAGTTCTTC.

This chain connects TRBV15 to TRBJ1-2; no clear D gene. CDR1 is LNHNV, CDR2 YYDKDF, per germline (reference sequence). The CDR3 contains 12 residues. Trimming stripped 0 bases from V and 5 bases from J, with 4 bases between. The DNA for the CDR3 is TGTGCCACCAGCAGAGATCTATATGGCTACACCTTC. Amino acid sequence: CATSRDLYGYTF.

The V gene is TRBV6-5, the J gene TRBJ1-5, with 7 bases identical to TRBD1. The CDR3 totals 14 residues. Germline CDR1 reads MNHEY; CDR2 reads SVGAGI. Germline trimming cut 4 bases from V and 4 bases from J; bases unmatched to any gene: 4. The CDR3 loop is CASSFGQVNQPQHF. In nucleotides, the CDR3 is TGTGCCAGCAGTTTTGGACAGGTAAATCAGCCCCAGCATTTT.

V is TRBV11-2 and J is TRBJ1-5, with D perhaps TRBD1 (6 bases). The germline V gene encodes CDR1 SGHAT and CDR2 FQNNGV. V was pared by 5 bases and J by 6 bases, with 11 bases between. This CDR3 is built from 13 residues. In nucleotides, the CDR3 is TGTGCCAGCAGCACGCAGGGGACTCAGCCCCAGCATTTT. Translation: CASSTQGTQPQHF.

V is TRBV9 and J is TRBJ1-2, with TRBD1 matching over 8 bases. Germline-derived CDR1 and CDR2 are SGDLS and YYNGEE. The CDR3 runs to 15 residues. Trimming removed 0 bases from V and 4 bases from J; junction bases left unmatched: 5. The CDR3 region has the DNA TGTGCCAGCAGCGTAGATGGGGGACAGGTCTATGGCTACACCTTC. Amino acid sequence: CASSVDGGQVYGYTF.

V and J are TRBV9 and TRBJ2-3, with D tentatively TRBD2 (6 bases). Deletions cut 4 bases from V and 3 bases from J, with 18 bases between. CDR1 is SGDLS and CDR2 is YYNGEE in the germline V gene. The CDR3 is 16 amino acids. CDR3 loop: CASSSRVGLATDTQYF. The CDR3 region has the DNA TGTGCCAGCAGCTCTAGAGTTGGGCTAGCGACAGATACGCAGTATTTT.